This T cell receptor (beta chain) was obtained from a study of CD8 T cells in ankylosing spondylitis. A single record per CDR3 protein comes from TCRdb applying MiXCR to the 5' RACE reads. The sample yields approximately 150,000 distinct CDR3 sequences, about 32% seen once. The CDR3 spans 15 residues. V was shortened by 3 bases and J by 6 bases, with 17 bases between the two germline ends. Per the germline V gene, CDR1 is DFQATT and CDR2 is SNEGSKA (reference sequence). Sequenced input: synovial fluid, either unsorted or a sorted T cell fraction (not recorded which). The chain employs TRBV20-1 and TRBJ2-2; maybe TRBD1 (6 bases). The source is a male donor with ankylosing spondylitis. CDR3 DNA: TGCAGTGCTAGGGGGACACCGAGGGGTGCCGGGGAGCTGTTTTTT. Protein sequence: CSARGTPRGAGELFF.